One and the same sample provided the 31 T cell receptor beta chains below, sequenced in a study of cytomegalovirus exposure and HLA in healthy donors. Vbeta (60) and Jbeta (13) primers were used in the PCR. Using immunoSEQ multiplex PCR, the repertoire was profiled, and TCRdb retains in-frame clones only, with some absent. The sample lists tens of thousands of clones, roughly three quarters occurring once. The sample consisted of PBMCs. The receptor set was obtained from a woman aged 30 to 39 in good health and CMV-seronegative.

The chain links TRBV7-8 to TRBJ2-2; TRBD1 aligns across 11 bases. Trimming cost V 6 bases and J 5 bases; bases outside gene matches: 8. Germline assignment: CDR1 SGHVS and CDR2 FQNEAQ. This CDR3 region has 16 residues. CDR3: CASRLTGQGETGELFF. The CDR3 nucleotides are TGTGCCAGCAGACTAACGGGACAGGGGGAGACCGGGGAGCTGTTTTTT.

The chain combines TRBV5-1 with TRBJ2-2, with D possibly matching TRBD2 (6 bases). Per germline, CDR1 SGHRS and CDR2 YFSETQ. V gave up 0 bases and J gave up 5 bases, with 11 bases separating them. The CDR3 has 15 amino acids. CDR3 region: CASSLAGVGTGELFF. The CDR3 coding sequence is TGCGCCAGCAGCTTGGCGGGAGTGGGGACCGGGGAGCTGTTTTTT.

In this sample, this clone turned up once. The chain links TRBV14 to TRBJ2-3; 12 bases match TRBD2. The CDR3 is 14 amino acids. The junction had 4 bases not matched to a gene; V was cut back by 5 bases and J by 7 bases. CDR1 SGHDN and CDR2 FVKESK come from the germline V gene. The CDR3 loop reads CASSFRTSGNTQYF. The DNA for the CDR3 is TGTGCCAGCAGCTTCCGGACTAGCGGGAATACGCAGTATTTT.

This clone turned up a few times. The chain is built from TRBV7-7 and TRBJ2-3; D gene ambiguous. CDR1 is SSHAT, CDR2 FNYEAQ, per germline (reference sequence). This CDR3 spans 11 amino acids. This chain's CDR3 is CATFPSSAQYF. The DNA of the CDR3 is TGTGCTACCTTCCCCTCTTCGGCGCAGTATTTT.

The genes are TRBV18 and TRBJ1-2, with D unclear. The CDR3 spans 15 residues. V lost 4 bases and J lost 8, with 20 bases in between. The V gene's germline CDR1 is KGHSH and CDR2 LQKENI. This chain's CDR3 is CASSLRTRGEGGYTF. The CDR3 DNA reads TGTGCCAGCTCACTCAGAACGCGCGGGGAGGGCGGCTACACCTTC. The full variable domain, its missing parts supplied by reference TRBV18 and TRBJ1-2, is NAGVMQNPRHLVRRRGQEARLRCSPMKGHSHVYWYRQLPEEGLKFMVYLQKENIIDESGMPKERFSAEFPKEGPSILRIQQVVRGDSAAYFCASSLRTRGEGGYTFGSGTRLTVV.

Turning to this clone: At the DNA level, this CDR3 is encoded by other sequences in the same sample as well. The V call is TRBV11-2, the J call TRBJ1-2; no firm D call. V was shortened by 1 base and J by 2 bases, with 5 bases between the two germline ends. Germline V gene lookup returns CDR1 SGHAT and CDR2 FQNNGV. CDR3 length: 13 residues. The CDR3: CASSLGQNYGYTF. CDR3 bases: TGTGCCAGCAGCTTAGGACAAAACTATGGCTACACCTTC.

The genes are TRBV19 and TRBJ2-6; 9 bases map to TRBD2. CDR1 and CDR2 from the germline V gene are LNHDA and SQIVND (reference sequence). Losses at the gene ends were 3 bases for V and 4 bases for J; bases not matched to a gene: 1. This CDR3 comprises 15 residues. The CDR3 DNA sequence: TGTGCCAGTAGTATCCTAGCGGGAGGGGCCAACGTCCTGACTTTC. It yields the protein CASSILAGGANVLTF.

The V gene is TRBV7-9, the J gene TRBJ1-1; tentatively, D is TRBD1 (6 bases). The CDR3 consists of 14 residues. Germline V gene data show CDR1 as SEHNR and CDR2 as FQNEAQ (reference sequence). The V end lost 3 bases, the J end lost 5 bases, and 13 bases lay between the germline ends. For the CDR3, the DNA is TGTGCCAGCAGCTTCGAAGGGGGACGAACTGAAGCTTTCTTT. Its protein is CASSFEGGRTEAFF.

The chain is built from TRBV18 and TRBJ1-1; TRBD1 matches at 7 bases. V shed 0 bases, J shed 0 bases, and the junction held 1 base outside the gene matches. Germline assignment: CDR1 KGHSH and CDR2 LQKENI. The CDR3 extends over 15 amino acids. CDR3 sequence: CASSPPTGMNTEAFF. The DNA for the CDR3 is TGTGCCAGCTCACCACCGACAGGGATGAACACTGAAGCTTTCTTT.

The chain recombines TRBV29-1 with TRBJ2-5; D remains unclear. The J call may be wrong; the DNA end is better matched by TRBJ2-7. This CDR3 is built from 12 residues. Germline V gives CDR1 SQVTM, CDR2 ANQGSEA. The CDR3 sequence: CSVHLGSYEQYF. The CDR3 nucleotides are TGCAGCGTTCACCTGGGCTCCTACGAGCAGTACTTC.

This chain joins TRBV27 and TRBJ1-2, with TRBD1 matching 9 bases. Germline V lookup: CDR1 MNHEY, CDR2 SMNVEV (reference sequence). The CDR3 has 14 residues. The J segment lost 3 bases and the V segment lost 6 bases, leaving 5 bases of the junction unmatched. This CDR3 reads CASSLGQGHYGYTF. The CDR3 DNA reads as TGTGCCAGCAGCCTAGGACAGGGGCACTATGGCTACACCTTC.

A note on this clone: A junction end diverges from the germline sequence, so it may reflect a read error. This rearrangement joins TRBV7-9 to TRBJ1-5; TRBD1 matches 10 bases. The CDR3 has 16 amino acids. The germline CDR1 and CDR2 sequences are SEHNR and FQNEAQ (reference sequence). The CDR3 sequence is CSSSLGGTGANQPQHF. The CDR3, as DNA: TGTTCCAGCAGCTTAGGGGGGACAGGGGCCAATCAGCCCCAGCATTTT.

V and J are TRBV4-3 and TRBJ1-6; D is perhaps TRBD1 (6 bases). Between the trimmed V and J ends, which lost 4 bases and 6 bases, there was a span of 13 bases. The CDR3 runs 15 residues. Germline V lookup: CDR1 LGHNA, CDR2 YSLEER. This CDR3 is CASSRRGGANSPLHF. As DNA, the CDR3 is TGCGCCAGCAGCCGACGGGGGGGGGCTAATTCACCCCTCCACTTT.

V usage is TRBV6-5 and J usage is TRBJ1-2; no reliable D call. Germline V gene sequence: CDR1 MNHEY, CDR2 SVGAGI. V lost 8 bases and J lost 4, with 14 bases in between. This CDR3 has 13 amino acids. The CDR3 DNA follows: TGTGCCAGCCTGCCTAGGGCGGGCTATGGCTACACCTTC. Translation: CASLPRAGYGYTF.

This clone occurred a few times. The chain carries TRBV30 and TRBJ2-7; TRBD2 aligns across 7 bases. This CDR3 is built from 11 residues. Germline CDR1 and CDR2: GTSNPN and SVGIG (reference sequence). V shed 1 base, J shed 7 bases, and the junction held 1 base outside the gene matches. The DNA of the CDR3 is TGTGCCTGGAGTGGGGGGGGAGAGCAGTACTTC. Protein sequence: CAWSGGGEQYF.

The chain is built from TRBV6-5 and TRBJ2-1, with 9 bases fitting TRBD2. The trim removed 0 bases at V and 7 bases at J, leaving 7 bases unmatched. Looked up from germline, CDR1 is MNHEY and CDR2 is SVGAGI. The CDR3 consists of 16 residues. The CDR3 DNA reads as TGTGCCAGCAGTTACTCTACGGTAGCGGGAGAGAATGAGCAGTTCTTC. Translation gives CASSYSTVAGENEQFF.

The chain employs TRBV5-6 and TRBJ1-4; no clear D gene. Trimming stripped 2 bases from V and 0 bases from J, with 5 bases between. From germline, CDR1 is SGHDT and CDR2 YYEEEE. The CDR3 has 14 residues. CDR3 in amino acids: CASSLSATNEKLFF. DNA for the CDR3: TGTGCCAGCAGCTTATCTGCAACTAATGAAAAACTGTTTTTT.

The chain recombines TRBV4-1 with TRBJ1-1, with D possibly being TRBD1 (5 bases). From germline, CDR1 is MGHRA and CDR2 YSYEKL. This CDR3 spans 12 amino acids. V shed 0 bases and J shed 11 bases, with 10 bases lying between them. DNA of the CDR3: TGCGCCAGCAGCCAAGATTGGGGCGGCGCTTTCTTT. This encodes CASSQDWGGAFF.

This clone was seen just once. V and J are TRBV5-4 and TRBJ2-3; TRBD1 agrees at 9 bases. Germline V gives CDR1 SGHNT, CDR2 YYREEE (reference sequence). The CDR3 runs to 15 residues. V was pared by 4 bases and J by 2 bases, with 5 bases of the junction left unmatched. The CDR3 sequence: CASSDWTGDTDTQYF. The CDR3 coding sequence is TGTGCCAGCAGCGATTGGACAGGGGACACAGATACGCAGTATTTT.

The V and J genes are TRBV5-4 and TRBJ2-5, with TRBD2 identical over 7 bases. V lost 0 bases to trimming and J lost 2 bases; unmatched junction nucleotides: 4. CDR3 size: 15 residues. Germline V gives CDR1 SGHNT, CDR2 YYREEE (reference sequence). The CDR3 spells CASSLVGGSQETQYF. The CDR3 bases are TGTGCCAGCAGCTTGGTGGGGGGGAGTCAAGAGACCCAGTACTTC.

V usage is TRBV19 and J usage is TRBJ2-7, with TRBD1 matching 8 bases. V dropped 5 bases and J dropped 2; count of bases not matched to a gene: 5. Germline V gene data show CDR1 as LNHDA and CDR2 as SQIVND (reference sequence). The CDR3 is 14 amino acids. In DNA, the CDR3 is TGTGCCAGTAGTCCTTCGACAGGGGCCTACGAGCAGTACGTC. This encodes CASSPSTGAYEQYV.

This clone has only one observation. This CDR3 is CASSPGTGQLQETQYF. The CDR3 bases are TGTGCCAGCAGCCCAGGGACAGGGCAACTACAAGAGACCCAGTACTTC. The rearrangement uses TRBV5-4 and TRBJ2-7; 9 nucleotides line up with TRBD1. The DNA end favors TRBJ2-5, so the J call may be wrong. The CDR3 is made up of 16 amino acids. Germline CDR1 SGHNT, CDR2 YYREEE (reference sequence).

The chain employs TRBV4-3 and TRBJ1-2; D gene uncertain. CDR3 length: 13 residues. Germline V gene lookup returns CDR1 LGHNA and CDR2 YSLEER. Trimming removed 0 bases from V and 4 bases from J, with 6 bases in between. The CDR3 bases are TGCGCCAGCAGCCAAGATATCGGCTATGGCTACACCTTC. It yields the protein CASSQDIGYGYTF.

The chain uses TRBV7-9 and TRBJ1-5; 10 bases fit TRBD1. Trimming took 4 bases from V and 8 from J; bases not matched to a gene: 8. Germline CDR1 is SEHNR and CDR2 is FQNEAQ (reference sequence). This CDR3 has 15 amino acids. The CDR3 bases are TGTGCCAGCAGCTCGGTGACAGGGGGCGCGGAGCCCCAGCATTTT. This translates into CASSSVTGGAEPQHF.

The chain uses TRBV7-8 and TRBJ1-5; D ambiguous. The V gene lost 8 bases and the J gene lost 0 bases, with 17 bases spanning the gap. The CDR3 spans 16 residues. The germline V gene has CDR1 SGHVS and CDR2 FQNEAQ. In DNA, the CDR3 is TGTGCCAGCCACTGGGGAGGGAGCTATAGCAATCAGCCCCAGCATTTT. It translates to CASHWGGSYSNQPQHF.

Written as DNA, the CDR3 is TGCGCCAGCAGCCAAGATAGAACTCAGGGAACCACCGGCTACACCTTC. The encoded protein is CASSQDRTQGTTGYTF. This chain links TRBV4-3 with TRBJ1-2; maybe TRBD1 (5 bases). With 0 bases removed from V and 8 bases from J, the gap between germline ends came to 19 bases. This CDR3 is built from 16 residues. Looked up from germline, CDR1 is LGHNA and CDR2 is YSLEER.

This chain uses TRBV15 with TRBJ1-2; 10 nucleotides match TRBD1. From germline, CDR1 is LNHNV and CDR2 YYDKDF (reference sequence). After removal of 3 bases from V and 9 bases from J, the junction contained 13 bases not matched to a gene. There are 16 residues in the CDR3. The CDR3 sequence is CATSSPSPTGGGSYTF. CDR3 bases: TGTGCCACCAGCAGCCCCTCCCCGACAGGGGGCGGGAGCTACACCTTC.

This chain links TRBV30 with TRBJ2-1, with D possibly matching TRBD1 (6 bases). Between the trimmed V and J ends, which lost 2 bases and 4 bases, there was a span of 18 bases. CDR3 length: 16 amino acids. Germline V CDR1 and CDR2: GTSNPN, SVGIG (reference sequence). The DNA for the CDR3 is TGTGCCTGGAGTTCCATTACTGGGGGCCGTTACAATGAGCAGTTCTTC. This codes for CAWSSITGGRYNEQFF.

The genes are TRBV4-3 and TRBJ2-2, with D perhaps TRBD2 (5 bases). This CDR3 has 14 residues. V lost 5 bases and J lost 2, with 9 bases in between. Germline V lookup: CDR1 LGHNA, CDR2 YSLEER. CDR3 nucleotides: TGCGCCAGCAGCGCGGGCCATAACACCGGGGAGCTGTTTTTT. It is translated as CASSAGHNTGELFF.

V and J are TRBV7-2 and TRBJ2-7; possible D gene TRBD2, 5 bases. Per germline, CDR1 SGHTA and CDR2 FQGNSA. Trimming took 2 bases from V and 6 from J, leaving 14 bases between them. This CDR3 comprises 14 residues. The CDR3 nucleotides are TGTGCCAGCAGCTTATTCGTGGGAGTTGGCGAGCAGTACGTC. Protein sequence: CASSLFVGVGEQYV.

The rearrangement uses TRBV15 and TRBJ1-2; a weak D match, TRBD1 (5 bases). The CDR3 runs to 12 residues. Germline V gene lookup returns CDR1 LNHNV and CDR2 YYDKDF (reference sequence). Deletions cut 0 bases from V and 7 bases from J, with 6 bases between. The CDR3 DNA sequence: TGTGCCACCAGCAGAGATCAGGGTGGCTACACCTTC. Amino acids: CATSRDQGGYTF.